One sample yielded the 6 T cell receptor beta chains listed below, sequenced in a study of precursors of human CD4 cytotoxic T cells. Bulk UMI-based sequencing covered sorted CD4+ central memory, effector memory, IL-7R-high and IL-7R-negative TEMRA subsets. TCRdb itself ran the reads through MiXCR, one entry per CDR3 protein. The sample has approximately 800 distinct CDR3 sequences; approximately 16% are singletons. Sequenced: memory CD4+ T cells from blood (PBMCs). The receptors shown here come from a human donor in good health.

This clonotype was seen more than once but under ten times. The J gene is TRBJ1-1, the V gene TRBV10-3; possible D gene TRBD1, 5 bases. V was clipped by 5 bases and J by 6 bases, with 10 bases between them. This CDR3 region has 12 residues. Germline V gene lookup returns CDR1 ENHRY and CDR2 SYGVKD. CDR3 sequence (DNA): TGTGCCATCAGTTCCATGGGGGCTGAAGCTTTCTTT. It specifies CAISSMGAEAFF.

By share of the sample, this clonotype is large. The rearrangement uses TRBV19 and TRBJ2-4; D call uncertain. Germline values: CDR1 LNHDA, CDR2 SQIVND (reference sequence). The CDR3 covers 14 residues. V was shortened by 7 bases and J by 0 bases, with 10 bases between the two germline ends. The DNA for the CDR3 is TGTGCCAGTAATGCAGATTTAGCCAAAAACATTCAGTACTTC. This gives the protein CASNADLAKNIQYF.

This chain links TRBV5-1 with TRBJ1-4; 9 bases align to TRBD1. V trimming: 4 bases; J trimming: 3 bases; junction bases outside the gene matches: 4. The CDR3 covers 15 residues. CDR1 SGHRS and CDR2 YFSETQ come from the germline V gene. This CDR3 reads CASSVGQGSNEKLFF. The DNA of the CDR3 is TGCGCCAGCAGCGTGGGACAGGGCTCTAATGAAAAACTGTTTTTT. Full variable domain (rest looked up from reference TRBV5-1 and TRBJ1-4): KAGVTQTPRYLIKTRGQQVTLSCSPISGHRSVSWYQQTPGQGLQFLFEYFSETQRNKGNFPGRFSGRQFSNSRSEMNVSTLELGDSALYLCASSVGQGSNEKLFFGSGTQLSVL.

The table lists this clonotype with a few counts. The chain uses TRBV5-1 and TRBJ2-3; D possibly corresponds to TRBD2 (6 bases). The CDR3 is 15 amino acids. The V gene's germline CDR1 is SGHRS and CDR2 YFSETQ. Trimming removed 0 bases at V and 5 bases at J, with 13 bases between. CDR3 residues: CASSLAGVGIDTQYF. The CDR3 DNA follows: TGCGCCAGCAGCTTGGCGGGAGTCGGTATAGATACGCAGTATTTT.

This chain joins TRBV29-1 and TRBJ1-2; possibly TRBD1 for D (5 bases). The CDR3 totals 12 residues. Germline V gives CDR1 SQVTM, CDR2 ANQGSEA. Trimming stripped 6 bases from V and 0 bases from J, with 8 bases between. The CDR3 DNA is TGCAGCGTAGGGACGCCTAACTATGGCTACACCTTC. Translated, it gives CSVGTPNYGYTF.

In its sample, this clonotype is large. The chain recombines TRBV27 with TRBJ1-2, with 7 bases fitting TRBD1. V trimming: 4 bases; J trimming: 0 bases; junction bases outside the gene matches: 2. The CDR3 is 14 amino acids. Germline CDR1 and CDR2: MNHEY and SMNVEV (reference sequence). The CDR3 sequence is CASSSGTANYGYTF. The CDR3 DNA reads TGTGCCAGCAGTTCCGGGACAGCTAACTATGGCTACACCTTC.